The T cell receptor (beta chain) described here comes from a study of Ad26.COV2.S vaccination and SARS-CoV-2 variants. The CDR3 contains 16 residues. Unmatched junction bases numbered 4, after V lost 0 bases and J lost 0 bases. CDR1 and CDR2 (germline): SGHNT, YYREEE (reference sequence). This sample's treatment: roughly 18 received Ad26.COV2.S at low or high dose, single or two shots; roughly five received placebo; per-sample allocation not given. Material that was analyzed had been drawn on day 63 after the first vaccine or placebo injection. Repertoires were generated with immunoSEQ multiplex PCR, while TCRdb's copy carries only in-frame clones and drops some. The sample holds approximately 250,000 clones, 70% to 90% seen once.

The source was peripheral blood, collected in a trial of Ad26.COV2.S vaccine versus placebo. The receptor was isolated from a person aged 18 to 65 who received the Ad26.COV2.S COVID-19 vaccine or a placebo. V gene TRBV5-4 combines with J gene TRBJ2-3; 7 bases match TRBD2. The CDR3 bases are TGTGCCAGCAGCTTGGCCCTGACTAGCAGCACAGATACGCAGTATTTT. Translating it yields CASSLALTSSTDTQYF.